This passage covers 27 T cell receptor beta chains from one sample sequenced in a study of post-analysis software for immune sequencing data. Study-level points and caveats: Patients used a few TRBV segments, including TRBV5-6, TRBV5-1 and TRBV20-1, more often than controls.

No cognate antigen is known for these TCRs. Unique molecular identifiers featured in each of the TCR beta cDNA libraries. TCRdb itself ran the PCR reads through MiXCR, one entry per CDR3 protein. The sample includes more than 500,000 distinct CDR3 sequences, 34% seen only once; the top ten take 5% to 6%. Sequenced material: blood. Receptor source: a girl under 18 with multiple sclerosis.

This clonotype was counted only a few times. The rearrangement joins TRBV28 to TRBJ1-2; D unclear. Germline V gene lookup returns CDR1 MDHEN and CDR2 SYDVKM. The V end was cut by 1 base, the J end by 3 bases, with 9 bases between. This CDR3 has 14 residues. The CDR3 DNA reads as TGTGCCAGCAGTTTATCCTCCGGCGACTATGGCTACACCTTC. Protein: CASSLSSGDYGYTF.

This clonotype was counted only a few times. The rearrangement joins TRBV27 to TRBJ1-1; D gene unclear. V gave up 1 base and J gave up 5 bases, with 20 bases separating them. CDR1 MNHEY and CDR2 SMNVEV come from the germline V gene (reference sequence). The CDR3 consists of 17 residues. Here the CDR3 reads CASSLLIQASRRTEAFF. For the CDR3, the DNA is TGTGCCAGCAGTTTATTGATCCAGGCTTCAAGGAGGACTGAAGCTTTCTTT.

This chain connects TRBV7-8 to TRBJ2-1; no reliable D call. V lost 2 bases and J 2 bases, leaving 13 bases between the germline ends. The CDR3 is made up of 16 amino acids. Germline loops: CDR1 SGHVS, CDR2 FQNEAQ. CDR3 protein: CASSLMRPEPYNEQFF. The CDR3 region has the DNA TGTGCCAGCAGCTTAATGCGCCCCGAACCCTACAATGAGCAGTTCTTC. Complete variable domain (other parts from reference TRBV7-8 and TRBJ2-1): GAGVSQSPRYKVAKRGQDVALRCDPISGHVSLFWYQQALGQGPEFLTYFQNEAQLDKSGLPSDRFFAERPEGSVSTLKIQRTQQEDSAVYLCASSLMRPEPYNEQFFGPGTRLTVL.

Ten or more counts support this clonotype. The rearrangement joins TRBV12-3 or TRBV12-4 to TRBJ2-4; 8 positions agree with TRBD1. V gave up 7 bases and J gave up 8 bases; unmatched junction bases: 10. This CDR3 region has 14 residues. This chain's CDR3 is CASKKAQGADIQYF. The CDR3 bases are TGTGCCAGCAAGAAAGCCCAGGGGGCAGACATTCAGTACTTC.

The chain couples TRBV7-8 to TRBJ2-7; TRBD2 might be the D (5 bases). The CDR3 extends over 12 amino acids. Trimming removed 5 bases from V and 7 bases from J, with 12 bases in between. Per germline, CDR1 SGHVS and CDR2 FQNEAQ. The CDR3 nucleotides read TGTGCCAGCAGCCCCGGGGAAAGGGAGCAGTACTTC. Protein sequence: CASSPGEREQYF.

This clonotype was seen a few times. The rearrangement links TRBV18 to TRBJ1-1; D ambiguous. Between the trimmed V and J ends, which lost 3 bases and 3 bases, there was a span of 11 bases. The germline V gene encodes CDR1 KGHSH and CDR2 LQKENI. The CDR3 loop spans 14 amino acids. CDR3 sequence (DNA): TGTGCCAGCTCACCGTCGTCCACGGACACTGAAGCTTTCTTT. Translated: CASSPSSTDTEAFF.

The chain uses TRBV11-2 and TRBJ2-1, with 10 bases aligning to TRBD2. The V and J ends lost 7 bases and 5 bases, in that order; junction bases with no gene match: 8. The CDR3 contains 15 residues. Germline loops: CDR1 SGHAT, CDR2 FQNNGV. CDR3 bases: TGTGCCAGCACCACCCAGCGGGGGGGAAACAATGAGCAGTTCTTC. Protein product: CASTTQRGGNNEQFF.

The chain carries TRBV18 and TRBJ2-3; 10 bases fit TRBD2. CDR3 length equals 15 residues. The germline CDR1 and CDR2 sequences are KGHSH and LQKENI. J was trimmed by 7 bases and V by 2 bases; bases with no gene match: 6. This CDR3 reads CASSPSAGGPNTQYF. The CDR3, as DNA: TGTGCCAGCTCACCATCAGCGGGGGGGCCTAATACGCAGTATTTT.

The V gene is TRBV27, the J gene TRBJ2-3; no clear D gene. The CDR3 length is 13 residues. Germline-derived CDR1 and CDR2 are MNHEY and SMNVEV (reference sequence). Trimming cost V 6 bases and J 0 bases, with 7 bases left between them. CDR3 bases: TGTGCCAGCAGAATCCTTAGCACAGATACGCAGTATTTT. Encoded protein: CASRILSTDTQYF.

The rearrangement links TRBV2 to TRBJ2-1, with 7 nucleotides matching TRBD2. The V gene end was trimmed by 7 bases and the J gene end by 10 bases; junction bases not matched to a gene: 13. Germline CDR1 SNHLY, CDR2 FYNNEI. The CDR3 covers 14 residues. CDR3 nucleotides: TGTGCCAGCACTCCATATCGGGAACTAGCGGAGCAGTTCTTC. Its protein product is CASTPYRELAEQFF.

In nucleotides, the CDR3 is TGTGCCAGCAGACGACAGGGAGAGGGGAGTCAGCCCCAGCATTTT. It encodes CASRRQGEGSQPQHF. The rearrangement joins TRBV28 to TRBJ1-5, with 7 nucleotides matching TRBD1. The ends lost 6 bases at V and 6 bases at J; junction bases unmatched: 11. CDR1 and CDR2 from the germline V gene are MDHEN and SYDVKM. The CDR3 loop spans 15 amino acids.

The chain carries TRBV13 and TRBJ2-3, with TRBD2 matching over 9 bases. Germline V lookup: CDR1 PRHDT, CDR2 FYEKMQ (reference sequence). The junction had 3 bases not matched to a gene; V was cut back by 4 bases and J by 1 base. This CDR3 region has 15 residues. The CDR3 region is CASSYRTSGTDTQYF. CDR3 in DNA: TGTGCCAGCAGCTACCGGACTAGCGGCACAGATACGCAGTATTTT.

This clonotype was counted only a few times. At one of its ends the junction is not consistent with the germline gene, which may arise from a read error. The chain couples TRBV7-7 to TRBJ2-2; D is tentatively TRBD1 or TRBD2 (5 bases each). Germline CDR1 is SSHAT and CDR2 is FNYEAQ (reference sequence). The CDR3 length is 16 residues. The CDR3 spells CASSLNPGPGTGELFF. The CDR3 DNA follows: TGTGCTAGCAGCTTAAACCCGGGACCCGGGACCGGGGAGCTGTTTTTT.

V gene TRBV5-1 combines with J gene TRBJ2-4; D is tentatively TRBD1 or TRBD2 (6 bases each). The CDR3 is 14 residues long. Between the trimmed V and J ends, which lost 6 bases and 0 bases, there was a span of 10 bases. Germline lookup yields CDR1 SGHRS and CDR2 YFSETQ. CDR3 DNA sequence: TGCGCCAGCACGGAGGGGGGAGCCAAAAACATTCAGTACTTC. Amino acids: CASTEGGAKNIQYF.

The chain links TRBV20-1 to TRBJ2-5; 9 nucleotides line up with TRBD1. Germline CDR1 and CDR2: DFQATT and SNEGSKA (reference sequence). The junction had 8 bases not matched to a gene; V was cut back by 5 bases and J by 7 bases. The CDR3 consists of 13 residues. This chain's CDR3 is CSAFRTGVVTQYF. Here the CDR3 DNA reads TGCAGTGCTTTTCGGACAGGGGTGGTGACCCAGTACTTC.

The chain employs TRBV3-1 and TRBJ1-5, with a tentative D call TRBD1 (6 bases). Deletions cut 3 bases from V and 4 bases from J, with 16 bases between. CDR1 is LGHDT, CDR2 YNNKEL, per germline (reference sequence). There are 16 residues in the CDR3. The CDR3 is CASSHTDRNFNQPQHF. Written as DNA, the CDR3 is TGTGCCAGCAGCCATACGGACAGAAACTTTAATCAGCCCCAGCATTTT.

The V call is TRBV15, the J call TRBJ1-2; tentatively, D is TRBD1 (5 bases). Trimming cost V 5 bases and J 2 bases, with 9 bases left between them. The germline gives CDR1 LNHNV, CDR2 YYDKDF (reference sequence). The CDR3 totals 13 residues. CDR3: CATSRDLNYGYTF. Here the CDR3 DNA reads TGTGCCACCAGCCGGGACCTCAACTATGGCTACACCTTC.

The chain couples TRBV9 to TRBJ1-2; a possible D gene is TRBD1 (6 bases). The CDR3 is 15 amino acids. In germline, CDR1 is SGDLS, CDR2 YYNGEE. V lost 1 base and J 5 bases, leaving 15 bases between the germline ends. The CDR3 DNA follows: TGTGCCAGCAGCGTAAACCTGGACAGAGCTTATGGCTACACCTTC. Residues: CASSVNLDRAYGYTF.

This clonotype showed up many times. The CDR3 nucleotides read TGCAGCGTTGAAGTCCCGGATCGAACCCAGTACTTC. This encodes CSVEVPDRTQYF. V and J are TRBV29-1 and TRBJ2-5; no clear D. Trimming pared 1 base from V and 8 bases from J, leaving 11 bases between. This CDR3 comprises 12 residues. Germline values: CDR1 SQVTM, CDR2 ANQGSEA.

The rearrangement uses TRBV5-1 and TRBJ1-6, with 10 bases identical to TRBD1. V lost 4 bases, J lost 6 bases, and 4 bases stayed unmatched. CDR3 length: 15 residues. Germline CDR1 reads SGHRS; CDR2 reads YFSETQ. As DNA, the CDR3 is TGCGCCAGCAGCGAGAGGACAGGGGGTAATTCACCCCTCCACTTT. Translating gives CASSERTGGNSPLHF. Filled out from reference TRBV5-1 and TRBJ1-6, the complete variable domain reads KAGVTQTPRYLIKTRGQQVTLSCSPISGHRSVSWYQQTPGQGLQFLFEYFSETQRNKGNFPGRFSGRQFSNSRSEMNVSTLELGDSALYLCASSERTGGNSPLHFGNGTRLTVT.

The chain recombines TRBV15 with TRBJ1-1; D remains ambiguous. In germline, CDR1 is LNHNV, CDR2 YYDKDF (reference sequence). This CDR3 has 12 amino acids. Deletions cut 5 bases from V and 8 bases from J, with 12 bases between. This CDR3 is CATSPHSREAFF. CDR3 DNA sequence: TGTGCCACCAGCCCTCATAGTAGGGAAGCTTTCTTT.

This clonotype was recorded a few times. The chain joins TRBV12-3 or TRBV12-4 to TRBJ2-3, with 7 nucleotides matching TRBD1. The CDR3 contains 15 residues. V was pared by 6 bases and J by 0 bases, with 6 bases of the junction left unmatched. This CDR3 is CASRATGQSTDTQYF. The CDR3 DNA follows: TGTGCCAGCAGGGCGACAGGGCAGAGCACAGATACGCAGTATTTT.

The V and J genes are TRBV3-1 and TRBJ1-2; 8 bases map to TRBD1. Germline values: CDR1 LGHDT, CDR2 YNNKEL (reference sequence). With 5 bases clipped from V and 3 bases from J, the junction kept 5 bases outside the gene matches. This CDR3 contains 14 residues. CDR3 coding DNA: TGTGCCAGCAGCGAGGCAGGGGGCGACTATGGCTACACCTTC. Translation gives CASSEAGGDYGYTF.

This clonotype has a handful of counts. The V call is TRBV11-2, the J call TRBJ2-1; D gene ambiguous. The CDR3 contains 16 residues. Looked up from germline, CDR1 is SGHAT and CDR2 is FQNNGV. V lost 5 bases and J 0 bases, leaving 14 bases between the germline ends. The CDR3 DNA follows: TGTGCCAGCAGCCTCCCGGACGGTAACTCCTACAATGAGCAGTTCTTC. Amino acid sequence: CASSLPDGNSYNEQFF.

The genes are TRBV5-1 and TRBJ2-3; D call uncertain. From germline, CDR1 is SGHRS and CDR2 YFSETQ. V lost 4 bases and J 4 bases, leaving 16 bases between the germline ends. This CDR3 has 15 amino acids. CDR3 loop: CASSTYTVGADTQYF. CDR3 in DNA: TGCGCCAGCAGCACCTATACAGTTGGCGCAGATACGCAGTATTTT.

The V gene is TRBV2, the J gene TRBJ1-1; unclear D gene. CDR1 is SNHLY, CDR2 FYNNEI, per germline. The CDR3 covers 10 residues. Trimming stripped 5 bases from V and 4 bases from J, with 2 bases between. The CDR3 here is CASSLTEAFF. The CDR3 nucleotides read TGTGCCAGCAGTCTCACTGAAGCTTTCTTT. Combining the CDR3 with reference TRBV2 and TRBJ1-1 gives the whole variable domain EPEVTQTPSHQVTQMGQEVILRCVPISNHLYFYWYRQILGQKVEFLVSFYNNEISEKSEIFDDQFSVERPDGSNFTLKIRSTKLEDSAMYFCASSLTEAFFGQGTRLTVV.

The chain has TRBV3-1 and TRBJ1-2, with D unresolved. V lost 4 bases to trimming and J lost 2 bases, with 20 bases between them. CDR1 and CDR2 from the germline V gene are LGHDT and YNNKEL (reference sequence). The CDR3 is made up of 17 amino acids. The DNA for the CDR3 is TGTGCCAGCAGCCCGCGACCGAACTCCCGGGGAAACTATGGCTACACCTTC. Protein: CASSPRPNSRGNYGYTF.